The next 14 T cell receptor beta chains were all read from a single sample in a study of blood T cell repertoires in COVID-19. Clones were sequenced by immunoSEQ multiplex PCR, and TCRdb holds only the in-frame ones, with some missing. The data contain approximately 91,000 clones, around 80% of them seen just once; the ten biggest clones take up about 7%. The source material was peripheral blood. These receptors were taken from a man in his sixties or seventies with acute or convalescent COVID-19.

The V and J genes are TRBV6-5 and TRBJ2-5; TRBD2 might be the D (6 bases). The CDR3 sequence is 15 residues long. Trimming took off 6 bases at V and 4 bases at J, with 18 bases between the two ends. Germline CDR1 and CDR2: MNHEY and SVGAGI. In DNA form, the CDR3 reads TGTGCCAGCAGCCCCCGGGACTTCTGGGGAGAGACCCAGTACTTC. This encodes CASSPRDFWGETQYF.

This clone was observed many times. The chain links TRBV4-2 to TRBJ1-2; 7 bases map to TRBD1. This CDR3 contains 15 residues. With 0 bases clipped from V and 5 bases from J, the junction kept 6 bases outside the gene matches. Germline V gene data show CDR1 as LGHNA and CDR2 as YNFKEQ. The CDR3: CASSQDVGRGYGYTF. The DNA of the CDR3 is TGTGCCAGCAGCCAAGATGTCGGCAGGGGGTATGGCTACACCTTC.

J is TRBJ1-4 and V is TRBV28; D might be TRBD1 (6 bases). The CDR3 length is 15 residues. The V gene's germline CDR1 is MDHEN and CDR2 SYDVKM. Trimming removed 5 bases at V and 3 bases at J, with 13 bases between. DNA of the CDR3: TGTGCCAGCAGTCCATTGGGGGCAGCTAATGAAAAACTGTTTTTT. Translating it yields CASSPLGAANEKLFF.

In its sample, this clone was seen a few times. The genes are TRBV24-1 and TRBJ2-3; 10 bases match TRBD1. The CDR3 consists of 16 residues. Trimming cost V 3 bases and J 2 bases; bases outside gene matches: 4. Germline values: CDR1 KGHDR, CDR2 SFDVKD. DNA of the CDR3: TGTGCCACCAGTGATCCTGGACAGGGGGACACAGATACGCAGTATTTT. Translated: CATSDPGQGDTDTQYF.

This chain joins TRBV30 and TRBJ2-1; D is uncertain. V lost 3 bases to trimming and J lost 10 bases, with 10 bases between them. This CDR3 contains 11 residues. Per germline, CDR1 GTSNPN and CDR2 SVGIG (reference sequence). CDR3 bases: TGTGCCTGGAGCGCCCTACGAGAGCAGTTCTTC. It encodes CAWSALREQFF.

The chain couples TRBV19 to TRBJ1-2, with 7 bases fitting TRBD1. CDR3 length: 14 residues. The germline V gene has CDR1 LNHDA and CDR2 SQIVND (reference sequence). The V gene end was trimmed by 6 bases and the J gene end by 1 base; junction bases not matched to a gene: 5. The CDR3 bases are TGTGCCAGTAGACAGGGGACTTTTAACTATGGCTACACCTTC. It yields the protein CASRQGTFNYGYTF.

The J gene is TRBJ1-4, the V gene TRBV28; D not resolved. The V gene lost 3 bases and the J gene lost 0 bases, with 8 bases spanning the gap. CDR3 length: 15 amino acids. Germline-derived CDR1 and CDR2 are MDHEN and SYDVKM. The CDR3 region is CASSFWASTNEKLFF. The DNA for the CDR3 is TGTGCCAGCAGTTTTTGGGCCTCAACTAATGAAAAACTGTTTTTT.

This chain uses TRBV7-3 with TRBJ2-1, with TRBD2 matching over 13 bases. V lost 4 bases, J lost 0 bases, and 9 bases stayed unmatched. The CDR3 sequence is 19 residues long. Germline V gene sequence: CDR1 SGHTA, CDR2 FQGTGA. As DNA, the CDR3 is TGTGCCAGCAGCTCAAGGGGGACTAGCGGGATGAGCTCCTACAATGAGCAGTTCTTC. It encodes CASSSRGTSGMSSYNEQFF.

This clone was recorded many times. J is TRBJ1-5 and V is TRBV10-2; D not certain. The V gene's germline CDR1 is WSHSY and CDR2 SAAADI. V lost 3 bases, J lost 7 bases, and 13 bases lay in between. The CDR3 is 14 residues long. CDR3 coding DNA: TGCGCCAGCAGTGACAGTTCAGTATTGCAGCCCCAGCATTTT. Translated, it gives CASSDSSVLQPQHF.

CDR3 region: CASSLLRDNEQFF. The CDR3 bases are TGTGCCAGCAGTTTACTACGGGACAATGAGCAGTTCTTC. The V gene is TRBV28, the J gene TRBJ2-1; D is ambiguous. The length of the CDR3 is 13 residues. V dropped 2 bases and J dropped 5 bases, with 7 bases sitting between them. From germline, CDR1 is MDHEN and CDR2 SYDVKM.

V and J are TRBV7-2 and TRBJ2-7; TRBD1 aligns across 7 bases. Germline V gene lookup returns CDR1 SGHTA and CDR2 FQGNSA. This CDR3 spans 14 amino acids. The V and J ends lost 5 bases and 7 bases, in that order; junction bases with no gene match: 11. The CDR3 loop is CASSLGQTLGEQYF. DNA for the CDR3: TGTGCCAGCAGCCTGGGACAGACCCTGGGGGAGCAGTACTTC.

This clone has a single count. The rearrangement joins TRBV3-1 (or the pseudogene TRBV3-2) to TRBJ1-2, with 9 nucleotides matching TRBD1. The CDR3 contains 14 residues. Germline lookup yields CDR1 LGHDT and CDR2 YNNKEL (reference sequence). J was trimmed by 7 bases and V by 3 bases; bases with no gene match: 6. CDR3 coding DNA: TGTGCCAGCAGCCAGGTACAGGGGGCGGTTGGCTACACCTTC. As protein: CASSQVQGAVGYTF.

This chain links TRBV18 with TRBJ1-2, with D possibly matching TRBD1 (5 bases). The CDR3 sequence is 14 residues long. Germline V gives CDR1 KGHSH, CDR2 LQKENI. Trimming stripped 5 bases from V and 0 bases from J, with 10 bases between. CDR3 nucleotides: TGTGCCAGCTCAATGGACACCTCTAACTATGGCTACACCTTC. Translated, it gives CASSMDTSNYGYTF.

CDR3 amino acids: CASSLGSGANTEAFF. DNA of the CDR3: TGCGCCAGCAGCTTGGGGTCAGGGGCGAACACTGAAGCTTTCTTT. The gene calls are TRBV5-1 and TRBJ1-1; tentatively, D is TRBD1 (6 bases). Germline CDR1 SGHRS, CDR2 YFSETQ. V was pared by 0 bases and J by 1 base, with 10 bases between. This CDR3 region has 15 residues.